This is a list of T cell receptor beta chains from one sample in a study of T cells in Graves' hyperthyroidism and ophthalmopathy. TCRdb itself ran the multiplex PCR reads through MiXCR, one entry per CDR3 protein. The data show 360,000 or so distinct CDR3 sequences, roughly 19% seen once. The sequencing sample was made of blood. These receptors were taken from a woman aged 18-29 years with Graves' hyperthyroidism. The CDR3 runs from the conserved cysteine through the conserved F or W. The order of the fields is D gene, clone size, V gene, J gene, CDR3 protein, CDR3 DNA. The D gene is left open where the match is weak. Part of the rows lack a size; the others show once, few, many or a class for expanded clones.

>TRBD1|many|TRBV6-1|TRBJ2-7
CASSGTGGISYEQYF
TGTGCCAGCAGTGGTACAGGGGGCATCTCCTACGAGCAGTACTTC
>NA|many|TRBV6-2/TRBV6-3|TRBJ2-7
CASDRGGEYEQYF
TGTGCCAGCGACCGGGGTGGTGAGTACGAGCAGTACTTC
>TRBD1|many|TRBV11-2|TRBJ2-7
CASSSPSGGYRQYF
TGTGCCAGCAGCTCCCCCTCAGGGGGCTACCGGCAGTACTTC
>NA|many|TRBV20-1|TRBJ2-2
CSARWRGGTGELFF
TGCAGTGCTAGGTGGCGGGGTGGCACCGGGGAGCTGTTTTTT
>NA|many|TRBV27|TRBJ1-2
CASSLVGEYGYTF
TGTGCCAGCAGTTTAGTAGGGGAGTATGGCTACACCTTC
>NA|few|TRBV5-1|TRBJ1-1
CASSLEQVNTEAFF
TGCGCCAGCAGCTTGGAACAGGTGAACACTGAAGCTTTCTTT
>NA|NA|TRBV10-3|TRBJ1-1
CAISEPTIGTEAFF
TGTGCCATCAGTGAGCCGACGATAGGGACTGAAGCTTTCTTT
>NA|many|TRBV12-5|TRBJ1-5
CASGRKIIQPQHF
TGTGCTAGTGGTCGCAAGATAATTCAGCCCCAGCATTTT
>NA|many|TRBV18|TRBJ1-1
CASSPPSSTGGNTEAFF
TGTGCCAGCTCACCCCCTTCGAGTACAGGTGGGAACACTGAAGCTTTCTTT
>NA|many|TRBV6-1|TRBJ1-1
CASRTRTRSTEAFF
TGTGCCAGCAGGACCCGAACAAGGAGCACTGAAGCCTTCTTT
>TRBD1|many|TRBV15|TRBJ1-2
CATSGHRQGGGYTF
TGTGCCACCAGCGGACATCGACAGGGAGGTGGCTACACCTTC
>TRBD1|NA|TRBV5-1|TRBJ1-1
CASSLARTGGTEAFF
TGCGCCAGCAGCTTGGCTCGGACAGGGGGCACTGAAGCTTTCTTT
>TRBD1|many|TRBV29-1|TRBJ1-2
CSVEDPAGGGGYTF
TGCAGCGTTGAAGATCCGGCAGGGGGAGGGGGCTACACCTTC
>NA|many|TRBV20-1|TRBJ1-1
CSALGGGPNTEAFF
TGCAGTGCTTTAGGGGGGGGGCCGAACACTGAAGCTTTCTTT
>TRBD1|many|TRBV7-8|TRBJ1-3
CASSLGRGRGNSGNTIYF
TGTGCCAGCAGCTTAGGCAGGGGGCGCGGGAACTCTGGAAACACCATATATTTT
>NA|many|TRBV6-2/TRBV6-3|TRBJ2-7
CASSYFGSTYEQYF
TGTGCCAGCAGTTACTTCGGGTCCACCTACGAGCAGTACTTC
>NA|many|TRBV2|TRBJ1-6
CAGRDSYNSPLHF
TGTGCCGGCCGCGACTCCTATAATTCACCCCTCCACTTT
>NA|NA|TRBV6-1|TRBJ1-3
CASSARQFPGNTIYF
TGTGCCAGCAGCGCCCGACAGTTTCCTGGAAACACCATATATTTT
>NA|many|TRBV30|TRBJ2-2
CAWSSTASGELFF
TGTGCCTGGAGTTCAACAGCGTCCGGGGAGCTGTTTTTT
>NA|many|TRBV3-1|TRBJ1-3
CASSQDTVSGNTIYF
TGTGCCAGCAGCCAAGACACGGTCTCTGGAAACACCATATATTTT
>NA|many|TRBV12-3/TRBV12-4|TRBJ1-5
CASSSPPGAQHF
TGTGCCAGCAGCTCCCCCCCCGGAGCCCAGCATTTT
>NA|many|TRBV12-3/TRBV12-4|TRBJ1-5
CASREGGYQPQHF
TGTGCCAGCAGAGAAGGGGGGTATCAGCCCCAGCATTTT
>NA|many|TRBV15|TRBJ1-3
CATSSTGGNTIYF
TGTGCCACCAGCTCGACAGGCGGAAACACCATATATTTT
>NA|many|TRBV7-9|TRBJ2-5
CASSPRGNQETQYF
TGTGCCAGCAGCCCCCGGGGGAACCAAGAGACCCAGTACTTC
>NA|many|TRBV10-1|TRBJ2-7
CARPLYEQYF
TGCGCCCGCCCGCTCTACGAGCAGTACTTC
>NA|many|TRBV28|TRBJ1-5
CASSPQGYQPQHF
TGTGCCAGCAGTCCACAGGGATATCAGCCCCAGCATTTT
>NA|many|TRBV7-8|TRBJ1-1
CASSLAVWNTEAFF
TGTGCCAGCAGCTTAGCAGTGTGGAACACTGAAGCTTTCTTT
>NA|many|TRBV20-1|TRBJ1-3
CSAREIGAGNTIYF
TGCAGTGCTAGAGAAATCGGGGCTGGAAACACCATATATTTT
>NA|many|TRBV6-5|TRBJ1-1
CASSYFLHLRGDAEAFF
TGTGCCAGCAGTTACTTCTTACACCTACGGGGGGACGCTGAAGCTTTCTTT
>TRBD1|many|TRBV7-2|TRBJ1-1
CASSLIGQGVAEAFF
TGTGCCAGCAGCTTAATAGGACAGGGTGTAGCTGAAGCTTTCTTT
>TRBD1|many|TRBV12-3/TRBV12-4|TRBJ1-5
CASSSPGQGQPQHF
TGTGCCAGCAGTTCCCCGGGACAGGGTCAGCCCCAGCATTTT
>NA|many|TRBV3-1|TRBJ1-1
CASSHWGTMPEAFF
TGTGCCAGCAGCCACTGGGGGACGATGCCTGAAGCTTTCTTT